This record looks at one T cell receptor (beta chain) sequence and its context. Antigen: not known. This entry is derived from a study of T cell responses to AZD1222 COVID-19 vaccine. Study details: Second-dose intervals of approximately 4 or approximately 12 weeks were pooled. Overall study findings and caveats: Vaccine-associated CD4 TCRs ranged over spike, dominating at 160-218 and 743-854. It was only a handful of AZD1222 recipients who were seropositive at baseline. Nearly half of spike-specific TCRs reportedly go after variant regions that carry no mutations.

Assay: immunoSEQ multiplex PCR; the TCRdb copy retains only in-frame clones and omits some. The data contain over 100,000 clones, about 86% of them singletons. Germline CDR1 is LGHNA and CDR2 is YSLEER. The CDR3 is 14 residues long. The V gene lost 1 base and the J gene lost 0 bases, with 7 bases spanning the gap. Sample: peripheral blood, taken on day 0 of AZD1222 vaccination. This clonotype was obtained from an adult in good health. The J gene is TRBJ2-7, the V gene TRBV4-3; D unresolved. CDR3 amino acids: CASSQGYSSYEQYF. The CDR3 region has the DNA TGCGCCAGCAGCCAAGGTTATAGCTCCTACGAGCAGTACTTC.